These 20 T cell receptor beta chains were sequenced from one sample in a study of blood T cell repertoires in COVID-19. The table came from immunoSEQ multiplex PCR; TCRdb's copy has only in-frame clones and leaves some out. The data show some 150,000 clones, around 80% seen once. The source material was peripheral blood. The receptors here all came from a man aged 55-75 years with active or convalescent COVID-19.

The gene calls are TRBV6-6 and TRBJ2-7; 7 bases line up with TRBD1. CDR1 MNHNY and CDR2 SVGAGI come from the germline V gene (reference sequence). This CDR3 is 14 amino acids long. The J segment lost 1 base and the V segment lost 5 bases, leaving 5 bases of the junction unmatched. CDR3 coding DNA: TGTGCCAGCAGTCCCCCCAGGGGGTCCTACGAGCAGTACTTC. The encoded protein is CASSPPRGSYEQYF.

This chain uses TRBV6-5 with TRBJ1-5; a weak D match, TRBD1 (5 bases). This CDR3 is 13 amino acids long. The V end was cut by 7 bases, the J end by 3 bases, with 10 bases between. Germline assignment: CDR1 MNHEY and CDR2 SVGAGI. The CDR3 spells CASIDSHNQPQHF. CDR3 bases: TGTGCCAGCATCGACAGCCACAATCAGCCCCAGCATTTT.

This chain joins TRBV11-3 and TRBJ2-1; 9 nucleotides align to TRBD2. This CDR3 has 15 residues. CDR1 and CDR2 (germline): SGHNT, YENEEA. J was trimmed by 3 bases and V by 1 base; bases with no gene match: 1. The CDR3 nucleotides read TGTGCCAGCAGCTTAGGAGCGGGAGGCTACAATGAGCAGTTCTTC. Translating gives CASSLGAGGYNEQFF. The whole variable domain, filled in from reference TRBV11-3 and TRBJ2-1, reads EAGVVQSPRYKIIEKKQPVAFWCNPISGHNTLYWYLQNLGQGPELLIRYENEEAVDDSQLPKDRFSAERLKGVDSTLKIQPAELGDSAVYLCASSLGAGGYNEQFFGPGTRLTVL.

This clone appeared a single time. This chain connects TRBV28 to TRBJ1-5; no reliable D call. The CDR3 loop spans 14 amino acids. Germline lookup yields CDR1 MDHEN and CDR2 SYDVKM. The V and J ends lost 9 bases and 2 bases respectively, with 14 bases between them. This chain's CDR3 is CASHLQAGNQPQHF. The CDR3 DNA follows: TGTGCCAGTCACCTTCAGGCAGGCAATCAGCCCCAGCATTTT.

The chain is built from TRBV12-3 or TRBV12-4 and TRBJ2-7; TRBD2 agrees at 11 bases. The V gene end was trimmed by 4 bases and the J gene end by 12 bases; junction bases not matched to a gene: 5. The CDR3 loop spans 12 amino acids. The DNA of the CDR3 is TGTGCCAGCAGTTACCTAGCGGGAGGTGCGTACTTC. Its protein product is CASSYLAGGAYF.

The CDR3 DNA reads as TGTGCCAGCAGCTTAGGAGTGATAAATTCCAATTCACCCCTCCACTTT. It codes for CASSLGVINSNSPLHF. The chain links TRBV7-9 to TRBJ1-6; the D is unclear. Trimming left V 1 base short and J 7 bases short, with 14 bases between. This CDR3 has 16 residues. Germline V gene sequence: CDR1 SEHNR, CDR2 FQNEAQ (reference sequence). The complete variable domain, with remaining parts taken from reference TRBV7-9 and TRBJ1-6, reads DTGVSQNPRHKITKRGQNVTFRCDPISEHNRLYWYRQTLGQGPEFLTYFQNEAQLEKSRLLSDRFSAERPKGSFSTLEIQRTEQGDSAMYLCASSLGVINSNSPLHFGNGTRLTVT.

V usage is TRBV18 and J usage is TRBJ1-2; D may be TRBD1 (6 bases). The CDR3 length is 13 residues. Germline CDR1 and CDR2: KGHSH and LQKENI. V lost 4 bases and J lost 4, with 10 bases in between. The CDR3 DNA reads as TGTGCCAGCTCACAGGACAGTTCCTATGGCTACACCTTC. This gives the protein CASSQDSSYGYTF.

V gene TRBV7-2 combines with J gene TRBJ2-3; maybe TRBD2 (7 bases). The germline gives CDR1 SGHTA, CDR2 FQGNSA. The CDR3 spans 19 residues. V shed 2 bases and J shed 6 bases, with 27 bases lying between them. The CDR3 DNA reads TGTGCCAGCAGCTTAAAGCGGCGGCCAAGGGGGGGCCGTACGGATACGCAGTATTTT. Residues: CASSLKRRPRGGRTDTQYF.

This clone has only one observation. The chain employs TRBV6-4 and TRBJ2-1, with D maybe TRBD2 (6 bases). CDR3 length equals 14 residues. V lost 2 bases and J 7 bases, leaving 12 bases between the germline ends. Per the germline V gene, CDR1 is MRHNA and CDR2 is SNTAGT. CDR3 DNA: TGTGCCAGCAGTGACGGAGGGTGGGTAAATGAGCAGTTCTTC. Its translation: CASSDGGWVNEQFF.

This chain joins TRBV28 and TRBJ2-1; 7 positions agree with TRBD2. Germline V gene data show CDR1 as MDHEN and CDR2 as SYDVKM. CDR3 length equals 14 residues. J gave up 6 bases and V 4 bases, and 6 bases lay outside the gene matches. CDR3 nucleotides: TGTGCCAGCAGTTCCGCGGGAGATTCCAATGAGCAGTTCTTC. Amino acid sequence: CASSSAGDSNEQFF.

The rearrangement links TRBV7-2 to TRBJ2-1, with 9 positions matching TRBD2. V was clipped by 5 bases and J by 6 bases; unmatched bases: 8. The CDR3 is 15 residues long. The V gene's germline CDR1 is SGHTA and CDR2 FQGNSA. The CDR3 protein is CASSRRSGGINEQFF. CDR3 DNA: TGTGCCAGCAGCCGCAGGAGCGGGGGGATCAATGAGCAGTTCTTC.

The chain combines TRBV7-2 with TRBJ2-5; weak D call: TRBD1 (5 bases). This CDR3 has 14 residues. V gave up 1 base and J gave up 5 bases, with 11 bases separating them. Germline V gene sequence: CDR1 SGHTA, CDR2 FQGNSA. CDR3 amino acids: CASSLGAGIETQYF. As DNA, the CDR3 is TGTGCCAGCAGCTTAGGGGCAGGGATCGAGACCCAGTACTTC.

CDR3 coding DNA: TGTGCCAGCAGCCTACCTAGCGGGAGGAGCTCCTACAATGAGCAGTTCTTC. Residues: CASSLPSGRSSYNEQFF. V usage is TRBV7-2 and J usage is TRBJ2-1; TRBD2 matches 11 bases. CDR1 is SGHTA, CDR2 FQGNSA, per germline. The ends lost 5 bases at V and 0 bases at J; junction bases unmatched: 6. This CDR3 comprises 17 residues.

The J gene is TRBJ2-1, the V gene TRBV18, with 9 bases lining up with TRBD1. V was clipped by 4 bases and J by 7 bases; unmatched bases: 8. The germline V gene has CDR1 KGHSH and CDR2 LQKENI. This CDR3 has 15 residues. The CDR3 loop is CASSRDLGQGNEQFF. CDR3 bases: TGTGCCAGCTCACGAGACCTAGGACAGGGGAATGAGCAGTTCTTC. The whole variable domain, filled in from reference TRBV18 and TRBJ2-1, reads NAGVMQNPRHLVRRRGQEARLRCSPMKGHSHVYWYRQLPEEGLKFMVYLQKENIIDESGMPKERFSAEFPKEGPSILRIQQVVRGDSAAYFCASSRDLGQGNEQFFGPGTRLTVL.

The chain combines TRBV7-7 with TRBJ2-2, with D possibly being TRBD2 (5 bases). V lost 8 bases and J lost 4, with 8 bases in between. This CDR3 is built from 12 residues. Germline V gene sequence: CDR1 SSHAT, CDR2 FNYEAQ (reference sequence). The CDR3 loop is CASRRSTGELFF. DNA of the CDR3: TGTGCCAGCCGGAGGAGCACCGGGGAGCTGTTTTTT.

The V and J genes are TRBV7-9 and TRBJ2-3; D perhaps matches TRBD2 (6 bases). Trimming stripped 8 bases from V and 0 bases from J, with 15 bases between. Germline V gives CDR1 SEHNR, CDR2 FQNEAQ (reference sequence). CDR3 length: 15 residues. The CDR3 sequence is CASHSSSVSTDTQYF. The CDR3 nucleotides are TGTGCCAGCCACTCATCTAGCGTTAGCACAGATACGCAGTATTTT.

This clone was recorded at least ten times. The V call is TRBV5-1, the J call TRBJ2-3, with D uncertain. This CDR3 is built from 14 residues. CDR1 SGHRS and CDR2 YFSETQ come from the germline V gene. V was clipped by 1 base and J by 5 bases, with 11 bases between them. CDR3 in DNA: TGCGCCAGCAGCTTGCTTGGTAGCCTAGATACGCAGTATTTT. Protein sequence: CASSLLGSLDTQYF.

This clone has only a few counts. CDR3 coding DNA: TGTGCCAGCAGTATCGGACTAGGGAGCTCCTACGAGCAGTACTTC. As protein: CASSIGLGSSYEQYF. The chain recombines TRBV6-6 with TRBJ2-7, with 7 bases matching TRBD2. The germline V gene encodes CDR1 MNHNY and CDR2 SVGAGI (reference sequence). This CDR3 region has 15 residues. V gave up 5 bases and J gave up 0 bases; unmatched junction bases: 7.

This clone was seen a few times. This rearrangement joins TRBV3-1 (or the pseudogene TRBV3-2) to TRBJ1-6, with 7 bases that match TRBD1. Germline lookup yields CDR1 LGHDT and CDR2 YNNKEL (reference sequence). With V trimmed by 5 bases and J by 6 bases, 7 bases remained unmatched. The CDR3 sequence is 15 residues long. CDR3 amino acids: CASSGSGGGNSPLHF. The DNA for the CDR3 is TGTGCCAGCAGCGGTTCAGGGGGTGGTAATTCACCCCTCCACTTT.

This clone was seen more than once but under ten times. V usage is TRBV9 and J usage is TRBJ1-2, with a possible D match to TRBD1 (6 bases). CDR1 SGDLS and CDR2 YYNGEE come from the germline V gene. This CDR3 is 13 amino acids long. Deletions cut 10 bases from V and 3 bases from J, with 16 bases between. CDR3 region: CAEGGRFHYGYTF. The CDR3 region has the DNA TGTGCCGAGGGGGGGCGTTTCCACTATGGCTACACCTTC.